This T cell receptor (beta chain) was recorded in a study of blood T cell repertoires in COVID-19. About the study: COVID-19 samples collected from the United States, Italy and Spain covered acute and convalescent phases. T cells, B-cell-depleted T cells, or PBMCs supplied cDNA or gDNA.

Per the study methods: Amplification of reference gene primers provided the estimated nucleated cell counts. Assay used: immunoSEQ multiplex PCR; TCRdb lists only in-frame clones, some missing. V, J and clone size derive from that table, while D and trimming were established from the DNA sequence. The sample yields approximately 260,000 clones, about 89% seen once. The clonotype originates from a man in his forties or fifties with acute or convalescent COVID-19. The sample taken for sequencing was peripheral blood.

The CDR3 DNA reads as TGTGCCAGCAGTGATGGTGGGGGGAGCACAGATACGCAGTATTTT. Its protein is CASSDGGGSTDTQYF. The V call is TRBV6-4, the J call TRBJ2-3; a possible D gene is TRBD2 (6 bases). CDR3 length: 15 amino acids. Germline V CDR1 and CDR2: MRHNA, SNTAGT. Between the trimmed V and J ends, which lost 3 bases and 0 bases, there was a span of 10 bases.